This T cell receptor beta chain was found in a study of regulatory T cells in long-lasting Graves disease. Whole-study results and caveats: Persistent patients had more shared public clonotypes (approximately 2,700) than new patients (roughly 940).

CDR3-region Arm-PCR and iRepertoire HTBI primers produced the TCR beta libraries. TCRdb reprocessed the multiplex PCR reads with MiXCR, giving one entry per CDR3 protein. The sample shows 400,000 to 500,000 distinct CDR3 sequences, about 20% of them seen only once. This clonotype was counted ten times or more. Its antigen is not identified. V lost 7 bases, J lost 5 bases, and 15 bases lay in between. Germline loops: CDR1 SNHLY, CDR2 FYNNEI. CDR3 length equals 14 residues. The time point is: persistent/refractory GD, antithyroid drugs over 5 years with positive TRAb. The authors made the TCR library using RNA they extracted from PBMCs.

The sample here was peripheral blood mononuclear cells (PBMCs), taken when the disease was refractory, from a patient treated with antithyroid drugs. This chain joins TRBV2 and TRBJ1-5; D remains ambiguous. The sequence derives from a female donor with Graves disease. Written as DNA, the CDR3 is TGTGCCAGCAATGCCCGTAGGTTGGATCAGCCCCAGCATTTT. Encoded protein: CASNARRLDQPQHF.